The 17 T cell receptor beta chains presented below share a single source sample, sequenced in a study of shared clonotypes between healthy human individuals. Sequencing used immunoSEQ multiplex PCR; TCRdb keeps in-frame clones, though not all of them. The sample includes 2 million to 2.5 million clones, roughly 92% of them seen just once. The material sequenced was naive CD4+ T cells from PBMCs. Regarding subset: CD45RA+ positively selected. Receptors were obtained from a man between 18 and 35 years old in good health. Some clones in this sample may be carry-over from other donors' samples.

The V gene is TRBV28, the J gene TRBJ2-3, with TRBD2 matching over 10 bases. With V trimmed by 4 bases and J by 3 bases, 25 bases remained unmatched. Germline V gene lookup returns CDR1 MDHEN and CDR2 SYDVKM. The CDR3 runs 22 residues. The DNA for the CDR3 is TGTGCCAGCAGTTCTCCCCGGGGAGGGGCCTGGGCTAGCGGGAGATCTACAGATACGCAGTATTTT. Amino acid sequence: CASSSPRGGAWASGRSTDTQYF.

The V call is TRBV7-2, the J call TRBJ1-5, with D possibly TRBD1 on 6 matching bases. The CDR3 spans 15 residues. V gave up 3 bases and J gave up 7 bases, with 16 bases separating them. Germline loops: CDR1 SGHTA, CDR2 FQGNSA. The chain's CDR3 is CASSFAGGAGQPQHF. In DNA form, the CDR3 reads TGTGCCAGCAGCTTTGCCGGGGGCGCAGGGCAGCCCCAGCATTTT.

CDR3: CAWISGGETQYF. Written as DNA, the CDR3 is TGTGCCTGGATTTCGGGAGGAGAGACCCAGTACTTC. The chain links TRBV30 to TRBJ2-5; 7 bases are a match to TRBD2. The CDR3 contains 12 residues. CDR1 is GTSNPN and CDR2 is SVGIG in the germline V gene (reference sequence). V gave up 4 bases and J gave up 4 bases; unmatched junction bases: 3.

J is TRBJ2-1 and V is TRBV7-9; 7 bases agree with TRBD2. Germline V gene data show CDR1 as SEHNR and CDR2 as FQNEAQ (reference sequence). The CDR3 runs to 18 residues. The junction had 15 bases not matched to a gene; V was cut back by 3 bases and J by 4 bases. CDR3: CASSFPRGWRELYNEQFF. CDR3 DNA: TGTGCCAGCAGCTTCCCCCGAGGATGGCGGGAGTTGTACAATGAGCAGTTCTTC.

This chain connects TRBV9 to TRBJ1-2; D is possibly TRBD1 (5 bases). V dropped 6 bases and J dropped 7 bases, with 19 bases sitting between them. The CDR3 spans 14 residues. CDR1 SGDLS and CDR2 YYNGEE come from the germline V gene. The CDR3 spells CASNVGGARGGYTF. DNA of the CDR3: TGTGCCAGCAACGTCGGAGGGGCCCGAGGTGGCTACACCTTC.

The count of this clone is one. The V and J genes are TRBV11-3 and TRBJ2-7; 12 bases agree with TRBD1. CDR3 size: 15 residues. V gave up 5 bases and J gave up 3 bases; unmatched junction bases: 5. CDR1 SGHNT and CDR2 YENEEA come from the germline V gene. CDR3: CASSGGQGAGYEQYF. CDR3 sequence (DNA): TGTGCCAGCAGCGGGGGACAGGGGGCGGGCTACGAGCAGTACTTC.

In DNA, the CDR3 is TGTGCCACCGCCCTTGGGCCCTACGAGCAGTACTTC. Translated: CATALGPYEQYF. This chain joins TRBV5-6 and TRBJ2-7; D remains ambiguous. CDR3 length: 12 residues. The V and J ends lost 9 bases and 2 bases respectively, with 12 bases between them. Per germline, CDR1 SGHDT and CDR2 YYEEEE.

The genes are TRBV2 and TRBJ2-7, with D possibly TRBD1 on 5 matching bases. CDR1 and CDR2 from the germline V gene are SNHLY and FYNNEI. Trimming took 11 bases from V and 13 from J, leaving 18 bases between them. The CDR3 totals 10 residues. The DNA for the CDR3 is TGTGCCTGGGGCGAGCAGACTTTTTACTTC. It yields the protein CAWGEQTFYF. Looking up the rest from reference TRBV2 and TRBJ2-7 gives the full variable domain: EPEVTQTPSHQVTQMGQEVILRCVPISNHLYFYWYRQILGQKVEFLVSFYNNEISEKSEIFDDQFSVERPDGSNFTLKIRSTKLEDSAMYFCAWGEQTFYFGPGTRLTVT.

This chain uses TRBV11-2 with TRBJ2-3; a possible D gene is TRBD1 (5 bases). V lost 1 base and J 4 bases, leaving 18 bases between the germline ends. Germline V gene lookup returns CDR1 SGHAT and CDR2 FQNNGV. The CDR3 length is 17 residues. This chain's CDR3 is CASSLVARWGTPDTQYF. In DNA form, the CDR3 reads TGTGCCAGCAGCTTAGTCGCTAGGTGGGGCACGCCAGATACGCAGTATTTT.

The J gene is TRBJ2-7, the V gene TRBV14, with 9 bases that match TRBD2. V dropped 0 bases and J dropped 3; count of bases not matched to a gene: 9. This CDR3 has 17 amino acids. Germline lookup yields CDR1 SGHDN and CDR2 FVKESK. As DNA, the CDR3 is TGTGCCAGCAGCCAAGACCCTCGGCTAGCGGGAATCTACGAGCAGTACTTC. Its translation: CASSQDPRLAGIYEQYF.

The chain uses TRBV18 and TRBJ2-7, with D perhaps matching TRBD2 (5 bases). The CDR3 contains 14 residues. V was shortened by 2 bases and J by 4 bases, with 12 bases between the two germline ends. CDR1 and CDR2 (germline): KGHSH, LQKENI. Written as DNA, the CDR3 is TGTGCCAGCTCACCAGAGAGGGTCGTATACGAGCAGTACTTC. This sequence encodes CASSPERVVYEQYF.

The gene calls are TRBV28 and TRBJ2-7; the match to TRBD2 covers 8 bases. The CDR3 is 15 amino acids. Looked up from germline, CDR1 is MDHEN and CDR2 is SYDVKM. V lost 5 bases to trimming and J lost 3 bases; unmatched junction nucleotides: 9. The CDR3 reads CASSPPLAGVYEQYF. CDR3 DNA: TGTGCCAGCAGTCCCCCGCTAGCGGGTGTCTACGAGCAGTACTTC.

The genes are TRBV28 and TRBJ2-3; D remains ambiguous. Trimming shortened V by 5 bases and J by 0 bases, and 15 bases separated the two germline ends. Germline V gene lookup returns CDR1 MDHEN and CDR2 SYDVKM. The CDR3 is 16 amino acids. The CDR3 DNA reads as TGTGCCAGCAGTGAAACACCGGCCGCGAGCACAGATACGCAGTATTTT. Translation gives CASSETPAASTDTQYF.

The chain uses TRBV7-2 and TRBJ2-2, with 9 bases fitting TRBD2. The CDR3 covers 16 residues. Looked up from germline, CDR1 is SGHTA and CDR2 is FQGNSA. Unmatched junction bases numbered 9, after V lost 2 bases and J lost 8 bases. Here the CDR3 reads CASSLRWREGFGELFF. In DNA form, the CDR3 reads TGTGCCAGCAGCTTAAGGTGGCGGGAGGGTTTTGGGGAGCTGTTTTTT.

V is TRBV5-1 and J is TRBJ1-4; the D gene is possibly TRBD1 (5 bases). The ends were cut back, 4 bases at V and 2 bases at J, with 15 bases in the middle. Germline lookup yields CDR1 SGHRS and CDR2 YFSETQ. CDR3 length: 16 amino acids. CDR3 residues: CASSIRPGPTNEKLFF. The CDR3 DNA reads TGCGCCAGCAGCATTCGACCGGGACCCACTAATGAAAAACTGTTTTTT.

The CDR3 coding sequence is TGTGCCAGCAGCTTAGTAGCGGATATGAACACTGAAGCTTTCTTT. Translation: CASSLVADMNTEAFF. This chain links TRBV7-2 with TRBJ1-1; D call uncertain. Germline assignment: CDR1 SGHTA and CDR2 FQGNSA. The V gene lost 1 base and the J gene lost 0 bases, with 9 bases spanning the gap. This CDR3 has 15 residues. The full variable domain, completed using reference TRBV7-2 and TRBJ1-1, is GAGVSQSPSNKVTEKGKDVELRCDPISGHTALYWYRQSLGQGLEFLIYFQGNSAPDKSGLPSDRFSAERTGGSVSTLTIQRTQQEDSAVYLCASSLVADMNTEAFFGQGTRLTVV.

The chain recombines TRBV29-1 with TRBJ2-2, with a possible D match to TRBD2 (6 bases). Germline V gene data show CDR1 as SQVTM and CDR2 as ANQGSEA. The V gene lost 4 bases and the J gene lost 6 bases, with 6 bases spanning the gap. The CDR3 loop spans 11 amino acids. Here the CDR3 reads CSVGGAGELFF. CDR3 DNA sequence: TGCAGCGTTGGCGGGGCCGGGGAGCTGTTTTTT.